These 24 T cell receptor beta chains were sequenced from one sample in a study of shared clonotypes between healthy human individuals. Profiling relied on immunoSEQ multiplex PCR, and the TCRdb table lists in-frame clones only, not all of them. The top ten hold 1.5% to 2% of the sample, which has about 660,000 clones, around 67% seen once. Specimen: memory CD4+ T cells sorted from blood. Sample subset: CD45RA-negative fraction. These TCRs come from a woman aged 25 to 39 in good health.

V is TRBV28 and J is TRBJ2-7; 8 bases fit TRBD2. CDR3 length: 17 amino acids. In germline, CDR1 is MDHEN, CDR2 SYDVKM. J was trimmed by 2 bases and V by 8 bases; bases with no gene match: 17. CDR3 sequence: CASRGTRAGVGTYEQYF. CDR3 bases: TGTGCCAGCCGAGGTACGAGAGCGGGAGTGGGAACCTACGAGCAGTACTTC.

The rearrangement links TRBV4-1 to TRBJ2-5; 8 positions match TRBD1. The J segment lost 5 bases and the V segment lost 1 base, leaving 12 bases of the junction unmatched. Per the germline V gene, CDR1 is MGHRA and CDR2 is YSYEKL. The CDR3 contains 17 residues. The CDR3 nucleotides are TGCGCCAGCAGCCAAGCGTCCTTGCAGGGGGCGTGGGAGACCCAGTACTTC. It codes for CASSQASLQGAWETQYF.

The gene calls are TRBV9 and TRBJ2-7; D is possibly TRBD1 (7 bases). The germline V gene encodes CDR1 SGDLS and CDR2 YYNGEE. Between the trimmed V and J ends, which lost 4 bases and 7 bases, there was a span of 12 bases. The CDR3 spans 12 residues. CDR3 DNA: TGTGCCAGCAGCTCAGGGGGGCCTGAGCAGTACTTC. This encodes CASSSGGPEQYF.

V and J are TRBV7-2 and TRBJ2-1; 12 bases line up with TRBD2. The CDR3 is 16 residues long. J lost 9 bases, V lost 5 bases, and 11 bases had no gene match. Germline V gene lookup returns CDR1 SGHTA and CDR2 FQGNSA. The CDR3 is CASSPPGLAGGIEQFF. The CDR3 nucleotides are TGTGCCAGCAGCCCACCGGGGCTAGCGGGGGGGATTGAGCAGTTCTTC.

The chain combines TRBV19 with TRBJ1-5; TRBD1 matches 7 bases. The CDR3 sequence is 17 residues long. J was trimmed by 3 bases and V by 3 bases; bases with no gene match: 11. Germline CDR1 and CDR2: LNHDA and SQIVND (reference sequence). CDR3 amino acids: CASSMGAGGADNQPQHF. In nucleotides, the CDR3 is TGTGCCAGTAGTATGGGGGCAGGGGGGGCCGACAATCAGCCCCAGCATTTT.

This rearrangement joins TRBV6-5 to TRBJ1-3, with D perhaps TRBD1 (6 bases). There are 16 residues in the CDR3. V was pared by 0 bases and J by 0 bases, with 9 bases between. CDR1 and CDR2 (germline): MNHEY, SVGAGI. The CDR3 DNA sequence: TGTGCCAGCAGTTACTCTAGGGGGGTCTCTGGAAACACCATATATTTT. It codes for CASSYSRGVSGNTIYF.

The chain combines TRBV5-1 with TRBJ2-5, with D perhaps TRBD1 or TRBD2 (5 bases each). V was pared by 4 bases and J by 4 bases, with 8 bases between. CDR3 length: 12 amino acids. The V gene's germline CDR1 is SGHRS and CDR2 YFSETQ. The CDR3 DNA follows: TGCGCCAGCAGCCCGGGACGAGAGACCCAGTACTTC. Amino acid sequence: CASSPGRETQYF.

This clone turned up a few times. V is TRBV5-1 and J is TRBJ2-1, with D possibly being TRBD2 (6 bases). Germline values: CDR1 SGHRS, CDR2 YFSETQ. This CDR3 has 15 residues. V lost 4 bases to trimming and J lost 3 bases, with 14 bases between them. The CDR3 DNA sequence: TGCGCCAGCAGCACCTCTAGCGCTAACTACAATGAGCAGTTCTTC. Its protein is CASSTSSANYNEQFF.

This chain connects TRBV5-1 to TRBJ2-5; TRBD1 aligns across 10 bases. The V gene's germline CDR1 is SGHRS and CDR2 YFSETQ. The CDR3 sequence is 15 residues long. The V segment lost 4 bases and the J segment 4 bases; nucleotides outside the gene matches: 7. The CDR3 is CASSPVWDRGETQYF. CDR3 DNA sequence: TGCGCCAGCAGCCCAGTGTGGGACAGGGGAGAGACCCAGTACTTC.

The chain employs TRBV6-5 and TRBJ2-5; possibly TRBD2 for D (5 bases). Trimming took off 0 bases at V and 5 bases at J, with 13 bases between the two ends. Germline assignment: CDR1 MNHEY and CDR2 SVGAGI. This CDR3 comprises 15 residues. The DNA for the CDR3 is TGTGCCAGCAGTTACTCGATTGGTGGCGGGGAGACCCAGTACTTC. This sequence encodes CASSYSIGGGETQYF.

This chain's CDR3 is CASRGTLASQETQYF. The CDR3, as DNA: TGTGCCAGCAGGGGTACGCTAGCTTCTCAAGAGACCCAGTACTTC. The chain joins TRBV2 to TRBJ2-5; perhaps TRBD2 as D (5 bases). The V end lost 6 bases, the J end lost 2 bases, and 16 bases lay between the germline ends. There are 15 residues in the CDR3. In germline, CDR1 is SNHLY, CDR2 FYNNEI. The whole variable domain, remainder taken from reference TRBV2 and TRBJ2-5, is EPEVTQTPSHQVTQMGQEVILRCVPISNHLYFYWYRQILGQKVEFLVSFYNNEISEKSEIFDDQFSVERPDGSNFTLKIRSTKLEDSAMYFCASRGTLASQETQYFGPGTRLLVL.

The genes are TRBV25-1 and TRBJ2-5; D may be TRBD2 (6 bases). The V and J ends lost 6 bases and 0 bases respectively, with 14 bases between them. CDR1 and CDR2 from the germline V gene are MGHDK and SYGVNS. The CDR3 length is 15 residues. This CDR3 is CASRSSGPYQETQYF. The CDR3 DNA is TGTGCCAGCAGGTCGAGCGGGCCCTACCAAGAGACCCAGTACTTC.

V gene TRBV29-1 combines with J gene TRBJ2-1; tentatively, D is TRBD1 (5 bases). Germline CDR1 is SQVTM and CDR2 is ANQGSEA. CDR3 size: 15 residues. V lost 3 bases and J 8 bases, leaving 20 bases between the germline ends. CDR3 bases: TGCAGCGTTGATTTGTGGGGCCGGGCAAGGGATGAGCAGTTCTTC. Its protein is CSVDLWGRARDEQFF.

This clone was observed many times. This chain links TRBV4-2 with TRBJ1-2, with TRBD1 matching over 7 bases. From germline, CDR1 is LGHNA and CDR2 YNFKEQ. After removal of 5 bases from V and 2 bases from J, the junction contained 8 bases not matched to a gene. This CDR3 comprises 15 residues. The DNA for the CDR3 is TGTGCCAGCAGCAACCCGGGACAGAGAAACTATGGCTACACCTTC. Translating gives CASSNPGQRNYGYTF.

This clone was seen repeatedly, ten times or more. The chain combines TRBV19 with TRBJ1-4, with D hard to call. V shed 3 bases and J shed 2 bases, with 7 bases lying between them. Germline V gene data show CDR1 as LNHDA and CDR2 as SQIVND (reference sequence). This CDR3 spans 14 amino acids. The CDR3 nucleotides are TGTGCCAGTAGTATCCGGGATACTAATGAAAAACTGTTTTTT. Translation: CASSIRDTNEKLFF.

The chain couples TRBV14 to TRBJ2-7; perhaps TRBD2 as D (5 bases). The CDR3 has 20 amino acids. The germline V and J ends were trimmed by 4 bases and 0 bases, with 28 bases remaining between them. CDR1 SGHDN and CDR2 FVKESK come from the germline V gene. The CDR3 protein is CASSPETGLSDGRGSYEQYF. CDR3 nucleotides: TGTGCCAGCAGCCCGGAGACCGGGCTTAGCGACGGTCGGGGCTCCTACGAGCAGTACTTC.

The chain recombines TRBV28 with TRBJ1-5, with 8 bases that match TRBD1. CDR1 and CDR2 (germline): MDHEN, SYDVKM. After removal of 4 bases from V and 7 bases from J, the junction contained 15 bases not matched to a gene. The CDR3 runs 17 residues. The CDR3 region is CASSSPRSGGAGQPQHF. For the CDR3, the DNA is TGTGCCAGCAGTTCACCCCGGTCAGGGGGCGCAGGGCAGCCCCAGCATTTT.

This chain links TRBV13 with TRBJ1-2; 7 bases fit TRBD1. This CDR3 is built from 15 residues. The V segment lost 7 bases and the J segment 0 bases; nucleotides outside the gene matches: 8. Germline assignment: CDR1 PRHDT and CDR2 FYEKMQ (reference sequence). The CDR3 sequence is CASTPKGTANYGYTF. The CDR3 DNA sequence: TGTGCCAGCACGCCGAAAGGGACAGCTAACTATGGCTACACCTTC.

The rearrangement uses TRBV5-1 and TRBJ2-7; possibly TRBD1 for D (6 bases). Germline V gene sequence: CDR1 SGHRS, CDR2 YFSETQ. This CDR3 has 16 residues. V was clipped by 0 bases and J by 6 bases, with 19 bases between them. CDR3 sequence reads: CASSLDNSGTSVEQYF. The DNA of the CDR3 is TGCGCCAGCAGCTTGGATAATTCTGGGACATCTGTCGAGCAGTACTTC.

The chain uses TRBV29-1 and TRBJ2-5, with a weak D call TRBD1 (6 bases). The J call is uncertain, as TRBJ2-7 better fits the DNA end. This CDR3 has 13 amino acids. Germline-derived CDR1 and CDR2 are SQVTM and ANQGSEA. The CDR3 DNA reads TGCAGTTATTCCGTGAGGGGGTTGGGCGAGCAGTACTTC. It is translated as CSYSVRGLGEQYF.

The rearrangement joins TRBV2 to TRBJ1-5, with 9 bases that match TRBD1. The CDR3 has 15 amino acids. With 2 bases clipped from V and 7 bases from J, the junction kept 6 bases outside the gene matches. CDR1 and CDR2 from the germline V gene are SNHLY and FYNNEI. CDR3 sequence (DNA): TGTGCCAGCAGTGAAAGGGGACAGGGCAGCCAGCCCCAGCATTTT. It specifies CASSERGQGSQPQHF.

The CDR3, as DNA: TGCGCCAGCAGCTCGCCGGGACTAGCGGGGGTCACAGATACGCAGTATTTT. It specifies CASSSPGLAGVTDTQYF. V usage is TRBV5-1 and J usage is TRBJ2-3, with TRBD2 matching 14 bases. This CDR3 is 17 amino acids long. Germline V lookup: CDR1 SGHRS, CDR2 YFSETQ. The trim removed 3 bases at V and 2 bases at J, leaving 5 bases unmatched.

V gene TRBV11-2 combines with J gene TRBJ1-2; no clear D. In germline, CDR1 is SGHAT, CDR2 FQNNGV. With 2 bases removed from V and 2 bases from J, the gap between germline ends came to 9 bases. The CDR3 is made up of 14 amino acids. In nucleotides, the CDR3 is TGTGCCAGCAGCTTAATAGGACGGAACTATGGCTACACCTTC. Protein product: CASSLIGRNYGYTF.

The chain is built from TRBV2 and TRBJ1-1; D is unclear. Germline V gene sequence: CDR1 SNHLY, CDR2 FYNNEI. The length of the CDR3 is 14 residues. The V gene lost 6 bases and the J gene lost 1 base, with 12 bases spanning the gap. The CDR3 protein is CASRGTIPNTEAFF. For the CDR3, the DNA is TGTGCCAGCAGGGGTACGATCCCGAACACTGAAGCTTTCTTT.